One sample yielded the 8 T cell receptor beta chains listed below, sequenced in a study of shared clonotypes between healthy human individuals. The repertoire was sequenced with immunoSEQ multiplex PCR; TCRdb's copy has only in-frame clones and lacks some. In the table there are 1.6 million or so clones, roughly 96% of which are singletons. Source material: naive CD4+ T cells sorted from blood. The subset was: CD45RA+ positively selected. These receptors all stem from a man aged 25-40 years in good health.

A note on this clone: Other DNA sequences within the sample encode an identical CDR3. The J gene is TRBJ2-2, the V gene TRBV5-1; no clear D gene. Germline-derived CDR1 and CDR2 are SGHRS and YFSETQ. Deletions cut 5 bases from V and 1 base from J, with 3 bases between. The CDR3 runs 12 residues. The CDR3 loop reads CASSWNTGELFF. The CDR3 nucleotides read TGCGCCAGCAGTTGGAACACCGGGGAGCTGTTTTTT.

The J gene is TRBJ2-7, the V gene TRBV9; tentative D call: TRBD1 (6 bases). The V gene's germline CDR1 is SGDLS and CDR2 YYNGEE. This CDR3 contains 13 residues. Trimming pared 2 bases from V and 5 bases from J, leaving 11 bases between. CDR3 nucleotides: TGTGCCAGCAGCGTGCAGGGGTCCAACGAGCAGTACTTC. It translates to CASSVQGSNEQYF.

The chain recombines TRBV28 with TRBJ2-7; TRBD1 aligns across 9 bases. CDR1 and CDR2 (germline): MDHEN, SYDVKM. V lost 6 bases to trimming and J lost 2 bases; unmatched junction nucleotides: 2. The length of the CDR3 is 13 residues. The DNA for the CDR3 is TGTGCCAGCAGCGGACAGGGGCCCTACGAGCAGTACTTC. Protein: CASSGQGPYEQYF. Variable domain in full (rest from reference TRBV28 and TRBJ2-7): DVKVTQSSRYLVKRTGEKVFLECVQDMDHENMFWYRQDPGLGLRLIYFSYDVKMKEKGDIPEGYSVSREKKERFSLILESASTNQTSMYLCASSGQGPYEQYFGPGTRLTVT.

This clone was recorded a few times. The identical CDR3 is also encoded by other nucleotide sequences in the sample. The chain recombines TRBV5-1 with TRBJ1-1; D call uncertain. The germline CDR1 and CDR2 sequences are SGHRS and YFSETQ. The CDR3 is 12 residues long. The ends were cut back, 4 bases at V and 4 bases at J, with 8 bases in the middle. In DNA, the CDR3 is TGCGCCAGCAGCCCGGGCCTCACTGAAGCTTTCTTT. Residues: CASSPGLTEAFF.

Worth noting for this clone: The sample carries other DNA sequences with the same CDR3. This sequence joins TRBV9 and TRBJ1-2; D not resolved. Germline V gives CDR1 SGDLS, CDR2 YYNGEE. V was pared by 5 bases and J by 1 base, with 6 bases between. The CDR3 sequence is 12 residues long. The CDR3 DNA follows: TGTGCCAGCAGGAGGGATAACTATGGCTACACCTTC. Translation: CASRRDNYGYTF. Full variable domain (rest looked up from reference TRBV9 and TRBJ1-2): DSGVTQTPKHLITATGQRVTLRCSPRSGDLSVYWYQQSLDQGLQFLIQYYNGEERAKGNILERFSAQQFPDLHSELNLSSLELGDSALYFCASRRDNYGYTFGSGTRLTVV.

CDR3 nucleotides: TGTGCCAGCAGCTTGGCGGGGGGGTCCACTGAAGCTTTCTTT. Its protein product is CASSLAGGSTEAFF. J is TRBJ1-1 and V is TRBV5-4, with D possibly being TRBD1 (5 bases). The CDR3 totals 14 residues. The V gene's germline CDR1 is SGHNT and CDR2 YYREEE (reference sequence). V gave up 0 bases and J gave up 4 bases, with 10 bases separating them.

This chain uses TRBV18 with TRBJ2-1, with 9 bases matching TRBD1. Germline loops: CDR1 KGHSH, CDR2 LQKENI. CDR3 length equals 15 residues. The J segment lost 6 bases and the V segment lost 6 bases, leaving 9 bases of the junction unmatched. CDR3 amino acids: CASSQGQGPSNEQFF. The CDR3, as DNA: TGTGCCAGCTCGCAGGGACAGGGCCCCTCCAATGAGCAGTTCTTC.

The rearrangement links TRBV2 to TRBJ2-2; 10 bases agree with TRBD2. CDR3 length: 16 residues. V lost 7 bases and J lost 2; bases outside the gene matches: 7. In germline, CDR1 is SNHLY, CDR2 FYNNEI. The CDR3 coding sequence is TGTGCCAGCATGAGGAGCGGGAGGGCCAACACCGGGGAGCTGTTTTTT. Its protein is CASMRSGRANTGELFF. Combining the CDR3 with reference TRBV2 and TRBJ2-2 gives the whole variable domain EPEVTQTPSHQVTQMGQEVILRCVPISNHLYFYWYRQILGQKVEFLVSFYNNEISEKSEIFDDQFSVERPDGSNFTLKIRSTKLEDSAMYFCASMRSGRANTGELFFGEGSRLTVL.